Included here is one T cell receptor beta chain sequence, with context. The data originate from a study of T-cell memory formation after mild COVID-19. Overall study: Largely, TCR clusters stayed within a single donor.

The CDR3 is 15 residues long. Trimming left V 6 bases short and J 0 bases short, with 12 bases between. Germline V gene data show CDR1 as MNHEY and CDR2 as SVGAGI. A single record per CDR3 protein comes from TCRdb applying MiXCR to the 5' RACE reads. This table has a few hundred thousand distinct CDR3 sequences, about a sixth appearing once. Sequencing used PBMCs or a T cell subset sorted from them (not recorded which). The receptor comes from a man aged 18-30 years who had mild COVID-19 (a few samples of this study predate the infection). Cell type and time point are not known. V gene TRBV6-5 combines with J gene TRBJ2-1, with D tentatively TRBD1 or TRBD2 (5 bases each). Written as DNA, the CDR3 is TGTGCCAGCAGATCCTCAGGGAGCTCCTACAATGAGCAGTTCTTC. It specifies CASRSSGSSYNEQFF.